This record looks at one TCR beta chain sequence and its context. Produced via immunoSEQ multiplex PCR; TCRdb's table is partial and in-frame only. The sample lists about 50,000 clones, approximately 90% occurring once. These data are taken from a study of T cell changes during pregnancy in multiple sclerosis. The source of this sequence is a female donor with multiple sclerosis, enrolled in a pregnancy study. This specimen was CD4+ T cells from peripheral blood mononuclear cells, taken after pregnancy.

CDR3 sequence reads: CASSYSTGTGNTIYF. The CDR3 DNA is TGTGCCAGCAGTTACTCGACAGGGACGGGAAACACCATATATTTT. The rearrangement joins TRBV6-5 to TRBJ1-3; 7 nucleotides agree with TRBD1. The CDR3 is made up of 15 amino acids. V trimming: 0 bases; J trimming: 4 bases; junction bases outside the gene matches: 3. Germline V gives CDR1 MNHEY, CDR2 SVGAGI.